These T cell receptor beta chains were read from a single sample in a study of blood T cell repertoires in COVID-19. Some clones are missing from TCRdb's copy, which holds only in-frame ones; the method was immunoSEQ multiplex PCR. The data contain hundreds of thousands of clones, around 90% of them singletons. The specimen sequenced was PBMCs or T cells enriched from blood (not recorded which). These TCRs come from a man in his 60s who had recovered from COVID-19. Both conserved end residues are part of each CDR3. The D gene is left open where the match is weak. Size tells how often a clone was seen (once, few, many) or the class of an expanded clone, and some rows leave it out.

clone_size | j_call | d_call | cdr3_length | v_call | cdr3_aa | cdr3_nt
- | TRBJ2-1 | TRBD1 | 14 | TRBV7-3 | CASSFGTGINEQFF | TGTGCCAGCAGCTTCGGGACAGGGATCAATGAGCAGTTCTTC
few | TRBJ2-1 | - | 16 | TRBV3-1/TRBV3-2 | CASSQGFTGSYNEQFF | TGTGCCAGCAGCCAAGGCTTTACAGGGTCCTACAATGAGCAGTTCTTC
- | TRBJ1-4 | - | 15 | TRBV5-1 | CASSLAGVNNEKLFF | TGCGCCAGCAGCTTGGCGGGGGTCAATAATGAAAAACTGTTTTTT
- | TRBJ1-5 | - | 16 | TRBV19 | CASTNLGQSLYQPQHF | TGTGCCAGTACCAACCTAGGACAATCCCTTTATCAGCCCCAGCATTTT
- | TRBJ2-1 | TRBD2 | 16 | TRBV5-1 | CASSPGLAGGPGEQFF | TGCGCCAGCAGCCCGGGACTAGCGGGAGGGCCGGGGGAGCAGTTCTTC
- | TRBJ1-6 | - | 15 | TRBV5-6 | CASTRGTNYNSPLHF | TGTGCCAGCACCCGAGGTACAAACTATAATTCACCCCTCCACTTT
- | TRBJ2-2 | - | 16 | TRBV5-5 | CASSTRGTTNTGELFF | TGTGCCAGCAGCACTAGGGGGACAACGAACACCGGGGAGCTGTTTTTT
- | TRBJ2-5 | - | 15 | TRBV4-3 | CASSQSLGSGETQYF | TGCGCCAGCAGCCAATCCCTGGGCAGCGGCGAGACCCAGTACTTC
- | TRBJ2-7 | TRBD1 | 15 | TRBV19 | CASSVTGTGFYEQYF | TGTGCCAGTAGTGTAACCGGGACAGGATTCTACGAGCAGTACTTC
once | TRBJ2-5 | TRBD2 | 15 | TRBV19 | CASRRLAGGGETQYF | TGTGCCAGTAGACGACTAGCGGGAGGCGGCGAGACCCAGTACTTC
- | TRBJ1-6 | TRBD1 | 16 | TRBV4-1 | CASSRIPGQENSPLHF | TGCGCCAGCAGCCGTATACCGGGACAGGAAAATTCACCCCTCCACTTT
few | TRBJ2-2 | TRBD1 | 16 | TRBV5-4 | CASSTRQGPWTGELFF | TGTGCCAGCAGCACTCGACAGGGTCCTTGGACCGGGGAGCTGTTTTTT
once | TRBJ2-7 | TRBD2 | 13 | TRBV5-1 | CASRASSGYEQYF | TGCGCCAGCAGGGCCTCTAGCGGCTACGAGCAGTACTTC
- | TRBJ1-1 | TRBD1 | 17 | TRBV4-3 | CASSQKDRGLEGTEAFF | TGCGCCAGCAGCCAAAAGGACAGGGGGTTAGAGGGCACTGAAGCTTTCTTT